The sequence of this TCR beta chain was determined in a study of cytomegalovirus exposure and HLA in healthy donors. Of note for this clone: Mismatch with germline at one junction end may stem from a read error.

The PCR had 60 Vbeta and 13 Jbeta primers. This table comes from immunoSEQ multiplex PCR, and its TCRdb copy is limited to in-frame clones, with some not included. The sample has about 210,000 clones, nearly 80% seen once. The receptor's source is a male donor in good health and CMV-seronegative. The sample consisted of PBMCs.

CDR3 sequence reads: CSSSPSGSEAFF. CDR3 DNA: TGTTCCAGCAGCCCGAGCGGGTCTGAAGCTTTCTTT. The chain has TRBV7-9 and TRBJ1-1; D not certain. The CDR3 runs 12 residues. CDR1 and CDR2 (germline): SEHNR, FQNEAQ (reference sequence). The full variable domain, rest sourced from reference TRBV7-9 and TRBJ1-1, is DTGVSQNPRHKITKRGQNVTFRCDPISEHNRLYWYRQTLGQGPEFLTYFQNEAQLEKSRLLSDRFSAERPKGSFSTLEIQRTEQGDSAMYLCSSSPSGSEAFFGQGTRLTVV.